These 19 T cell receptor beta chains originate from one sample sequenced in a study of blood T cell repertoires in COVID-19. Produced via immunoSEQ multiplex PCR; TCRdb's table is partial and in-frame only. The sample contains about 170,000 clones, around 85% of which appear only once. Sequences were obtained from peripheral blood. These receptors were obtained from a woman aged 80 or over with COVID-19, enrolled during active disease.

The chain joins TRBV2 to TRBJ2-5, with D tentatively TRBD2 (6 bases). This CDR3 is 14 amino acids long. Per the germline V gene, CDR1 is SNHLY and CDR2 is FYNNEI. Trimming removed 3 bases at V and 5 bases at J, with 13 bases between. The CDR3 sequence: CASSEGGGEETQYF. The CDR3 region has the DNA TGTGCCAGCAGTGAGGGGGGAGGCGAGGAGACCCAGTACTTC.

The V and J genes are TRBV3-1 (or the pseudogene TRBV3-2) and TRBJ2-3; D is ambiguous. CDR3 size: 13 residues. Trimming left V 1 base short and J 3 bases short, with 5 bases between. Germline V CDR1 and CDR2: LGHDT, YNNKEL (reference sequence). The CDR3 here is CASSQGLTDTQYF. DNA for the CDR3: TGTGCCAGCAGCCAAGGGCTTACAGATACGCAGTATTTT.

The chain employs TRBV3-1 (or the pseudogene TRBV3-2) and TRBJ2-1; weak D call: TRBD2 (7 bases). The CDR3 runs to 15 residues. The V and J ends lost 4 bases and 6 bases respectively, with 16 bases between them. Germline CDR1 and CDR2: LGHDT and YNNKEL (reference sequence). The CDR3 spells CASSPWQGGGNEQFF. The CDR3 region has the DNA TGTGCCAGCAGCCCTTGGCAGGGAGGGGGCAATGAGCAGTTCTTC.

The V and J genes are TRBV2 and TRBJ2-7, with 9 bases that match TRBD2. Germline trimming cut 4 bases from V and 7 bases from J; bases unmatched to any gene: 8. This CDR3 is built from 14 residues. The germline gives CDR1 SNHLY, CDR2 FYNNEI. CDR3 DNA: TGTGCCAGCAGTGTTGACAGCGGGGGGTCAGAGCAGTACTTC. It is translated as CASSVDSGGSEQYF.

CDR3 protein: CASSLSTGNTIYF. CDR3 in DNA: TGCGCCAGCAGCTTGAGCACTGGAAACACCATATATTTT. This chain uses TRBV5-1 with TRBJ1-3; D is unclear. Germline loops: CDR1 SGHRS, CDR2 YFSETQ. CDR3 length equals 13 residues. Trimming left V 1 base short and J 2 bases short, with 4 bases between.

The CDR3 region is CASSLTARGEETQYF. In nucleotides, the CDR3 is TGTGCCAGCAGTTTAACGGCCAGGGGAGAGGAGACCCAGTACTTC. The genes are TRBV27 and TRBJ2-5; D might be TRBD1 (6 bases). Trimming left V 2 bases short and J 5 bases short, with 15 bases between. Germline loops: CDR1 MNHEY, CDR2 SMNVEV (reference sequence). This CDR3 region has 15 residues.

The chain joins TRBV15 to TRBJ2-5, with unresolved D. From germline, CDR1 is LNHNV and CDR2 YYDKDF (reference sequence). Trimming took 0 bases from V and 2 from J, leaving 7 bases between them. The CDR3 is 14 residues long. Here the CDR3 reads CATSRDYAQETQYF. The CDR3 DNA is TGTGCCACCAGCAGAGATTATGCGCAAGAGACCCAGTACTTC.

The chain couples TRBV28 to TRBJ1-3, with a possible D match to TRBD1 (5 bases). From germline, CDR1 is MDHEN and CDR2 SYDVKM. The length of the CDR3 is 17 residues. Trimming took off 5 bases at V and 0 bases at J, with 17 bases between the two ends. In nucleotides, the CDR3 is TGTGCCAGCAGTCTGACCGACAGTCCCATCTCTGGAAACACCATATATTTT. It translates to CASSLTDSPISGNTIYF.

With regard to this clone: Its ends do not fully match the called genes, so a read error is possible. The chain recombines TRBV7-7 with TRBJ2-5; the D call may be TRBD1 or TRBD2 (5 bases each). CDR3 length: 14 residues. Germline-derived CDR1 and CDR2 are SSHAT and FNYEAQ (reference sequence). The CDR3 reads CASSLAQGRMAQYF. The CDR3 DNA sequence: TGTGCTAGCAGCTTAGCGCAGGGTCGGATGGCCCAGTACTTC.

The rearrangement uses TRBV27 and TRBJ1-5, with D unclear. The CDR3 is 15 residues long. V lost 8 bases, J lost 1 base, and 15 bases lay in between. Germline-derived CDR1 and CDR2 are MNHEY and SMNVEV (reference sequence). The CDR3: CASRTIGVSNQPQHF. The CDR3, as DNA: TGTGCCAGCCGCACAATCGGGGTCAGCAATCAGCCCCAGCATTTT.

The rearrangement joins TRBV12-3 or TRBV12-4 to TRBJ1-2, with a tentative D call TRBD1 (6 bases). The CDR3 is made up of 13 amino acids. Trimming pared 5 bases from V and 1 base from J, leaving 8 bases between. The CDR3 spells CASSPDSNYGYTF. For the CDR3, the DNA is TGTGCCAGCAGTCCGGACAGTAACTATGGCTACACCTTC.

This rearrangement joins TRBV5-1 to TRBJ1-1; D uncertain. The germline V gene has CDR1 SGHRS and CDR2 YFSETQ. This CDR3 region has 14 residues. Trimming took 1 base from V and 4 from J, leaving 11 bases between them. The CDR3 here is CASSLMRAPTEAFF. The CDR3 nucleotides are TGCGCCAGCAGCTTGATGAGGGCCCCCACTGAAGCTTTCTTT.

The CDR3 loop reads CASSQYRGVGYTF. The CDR3 DNA reads as TGTGCCAGCAGTCAATACAGGGGCGTTGGCTACACCTTC. The chain carries TRBV12-3 or TRBV12-4 and TRBJ1-2; TRBD1 agrees at 7 bases. The CDR3 runs 13 residues. Trimming removed 5 bases from V and 7 bases from J; junction bases left unmatched: 7.

The chain uses TRBV18 and TRBJ2-2, with 11 nucleotides matching TRBD2. This CDR3 comprises 17 residues. V lost 0 bases, J lost 3 bases, and 3 bases stayed unmatched. Germline lookup yields CDR1 KGHSH and CDR2 LQKENI. Here the CDR3 reads CASSPPLAGDHTGELFF. The CDR3, as DNA: TGTGCCAGCTCACCACCACTAGCGGGGGATCACACCGGGGAGCTGTTTTTT. The whole variable domain, filled in from reference TRBV18 and TRBJ2-2, reads NAGVMQNPRHLVRRRGQEARLRCSPMKGHSHVYWYRQLPEEGLKFMVYLQKENIIDESGMPKERFSAEFPKEGPSILRIQQVVRGDSAAYFCASSPPLAGDHTGELFFGEGSRLTVL.

This clone was seen once. The rearrangement uses TRBV5-1 and TRBJ2-3, with 8 bases identical to TRBD2. V gave up 4 bases and J gave up 8 bases; unmatched junction bases: 9. The CDR3 is made up of 14 amino acids. Germline V gene lookup returns CDR1 SGHRS and CDR2 YFSETQ. CDR3 coding DNA: TGCGCCAGCAGCCCCGGGGGGGCCGCGGTTACGCAGTATTTT. This codes for CASSPGGAAVTQYF.

The V call is TRBV5-6, the J call TRBJ1-1; D might be TRBD1 (6 bases). V lost 4 bases to trimming and J lost 0 bases, with 13 bases between them. CDR1 is SGHDT, CDR2 YYEEEE, per germline. This CDR3 has 15 residues. This chain's CDR3 is CASSDRQALNTEAFF. The CDR3 DNA is TGTGCCAGCAGCGACAGGCAGGCGTTGAACACTGAAGCTTTCTTT. The full variable domain, completed using reference TRBV5-6 and TRBJ1-1, is DAGVTQSPTHLIKTRGQQVTLRCSPKSGHDTVSWYQQALGQGPQFIFQYYEEEERQRGNFPDRFSGHQFPNYSSELNVNALLLGDSALYLCASSDRQALNTEAFFGQGTRLTVV.

This clone was detected only a few times. V and J are TRBV28 and TRBJ2-7; D is ambiguous. V was trimmed by 6 bases and J by 0 bases, leaving 15 bases between them. The CDR3 runs 15 residues. Germline CDR1 and CDR2: MDHEN and SYDVKM. For the CDR3, the DNA is TGTGCCAGCAGCCGGTCCTTGAGGAGCTCCTACGAGCAGTACTTC. Translation gives CASSRSLRSSYEQYF.

The CDR3 here is CASSLEGVQETQYF. The DNA for the CDR3 is TGTGCCAGCAGCCTCGAGGGGGTCCAAGAGACCCAGTACTTC. This chain joins TRBV9 and TRBJ2-5, with D possibly being TRBD1 (6 bases). CDR1 is SGDLS and CDR2 is YYNGEE in the germline V gene. This CDR3 is built from 14 residues. Trimming cost V 4 bases and J 1 base, with 11 bases left between them. Combining the CDR3 with reference TRBV9 and TRBJ2-5 gives the whole variable domain DSGVTQTPKHLITATGQRVTLRCSPRSGDLSVYWYQQSLDQGLQFLIQYYNGEERAKGNILERFSAQQFPDLHSELNLSSLELGDSALYFCASSLEGVQETQYFGPGTRLLVL.

The chain couples TRBV29-1 to TRBJ2-1; 10 bases are a match to TRBD2. The CDR3 consists of 13 residues. CDR1 is SQVTM and CDR2 is ANQGSEA in the germline V gene. With 6 bases clipped from V and 8 bases from J, the junction kept 7 bases outside the gene matches. The CDR3 sequence is CSVSGRAVYEQFF. CDR3 coding DNA: TGCAGCGTGAGCGGGAGGGCCGTTTATGAGCAGTTCTTC.